The 5 T cell receptor delta chains below all came from one sample that was sequenced in a study of Vδ1+ human thymocytes. The template was reverse-transcribed extracted RNA. Multiplex PCR used pooled V-gene forward primers and a constant-region reverse primer to amplify CDR3s. TCRdb re-called the multiplex PCR reads using CATT. The table has more than 50,000 delta-chain clones, over 13% seen once. For these TCRs, the target antigens are not known. The study, taken as a whole, reports: Highly polyclonal TRG and TRD repertoires with Gaussian CDR3 length distributions appeared in thymus.

Sequencing used Vdelta1+ gamma-delta thymocytes from the thymus. Regarding subset: FACS-sorted CD3+ TCRalphabeta- TCRVdelta1+ TCRVdelta2- thymocytes. These receptors were obtained from a girl under three years old who had congenital heart surgery.

This clone was seen a few times. V and J are TRDV1 and TRDJ1; 7 nucleotides match TRDD3. Germline V lookup: CDR1 TSWWSYY, CDR2 QGS. The CDR3 has 19 residues. Trimming removed 2 bases from V and 0 bases from J; junction bases left unmatched: 15. CDR3 DNA sequence: TGTGCTCTTGGGGAAAGCTTGCGGCTGGGGGTCTCTTACACCGATAAACTCATCTTT. Its translation: CALGESLRLGVSYTDKLIF.

V usage is TRDV1 and J usage is TRDJ1; 11 bases align to TRDD3. Trimming took 0 bases from V and 0 from J; bases not matched to a gene: 18. Germline V gives CDR1 TSWWSYY, CDR2 QGS. This CDR3 contains 22 residues. The CDR3 DNA follows: TGTGCTCTTGGGGAACTCGCGCTACTGGGGGATAGGGCCGTAGCGTACACCGATAAACTCATCTTT. Its protein product is CALGELALLGDRAVAYTDKLIF.

This clone was detected a few times. The V and J genes are TRDV1 and TRDJ1; D perhaps matches TRDD3 (5 bases). The germline V gene encodes CDR1 TSWWSYY and CDR2 QGS. Trimming left V 5 bases short and J 6 bases short, with 25 bases between. CDR3 size: 17 residues. The CDR3, as DNA: TGTGCTCTTGGGTCACATGGGGAAACTACGGGAGTGTATAAACTCATCTTT. It is translated as CALGSHGETTGVYKLIF.

The chain uses TRDV1 and TRDJ1; no reliable D call. Trimming stripped 0 bases from V and 5 bases from J, with 10 bases between. Germline V gene data show CDR1 as TSWWSYY and CDR2 as QGS. The CDR3 is 14 amino acids. The CDR3 DNA reads as TGTGCTCTTGGGGAACTAGGACATAGGGATAAACTCATCTTT. Protein sequence: CALGELGHRDKLIF.

This clone was observed a few times. The V and J genes are TRDV1 and TRDJ1; D gene uncertain. Germline V CDR1 and CDR2: TSWWSYY, QGS. The CDR3 is made up of 17 amino acids. Trimming pared 8 bases from V and 1 base from J, leaving 23 bases between. CDR3 loop: CALSPNSVLEGTDKLIF. CDR3 coding DNA: TGTGCTCTTAGCCCCAATTCTGTACTAGAGGGCACCGATAAACTCATCTTT.